This T cell receptor (beta chain) emerged from a study of T cells in Graves' hyperthyroidism and ophthalmopathy. RNA transcripts yielded amplified TCR beta CDR3 regions. TCR CDR3 underwent first-round RT-PCR with the HTBI primer set. Using its own MiXCR run on the multiplex PCR reads, TCRdb lists one record per CDR3 protein. Of roughly 570,000 distinct CDR3 sequences in the sample, about a sixth were seen once. Germline values: CDR1 SGHTA, CDR2 FQGNSA. This CDR3 has 13 amino acids. The V end lost 5 bases, the J end lost 7 bases, and 12 bases lay between the germline ends. PBMCs came from more than 8.5 ml fresh peripheral blood.

The genes are TRBV7-2 and TRBJ1-5; TRBD1 is a possible D gene (5 bases). The specimen sequenced was blood. This TCR came from a woman aged 30 to 39 with Graves' hyperthyroidism. The CDR3 sequence: CASSLHGGQPQHF. Written as DNA, the CDR3 is TGTGCCAGCAGCCTTCACGGGGGGCAGCCCCAGCATTTT.